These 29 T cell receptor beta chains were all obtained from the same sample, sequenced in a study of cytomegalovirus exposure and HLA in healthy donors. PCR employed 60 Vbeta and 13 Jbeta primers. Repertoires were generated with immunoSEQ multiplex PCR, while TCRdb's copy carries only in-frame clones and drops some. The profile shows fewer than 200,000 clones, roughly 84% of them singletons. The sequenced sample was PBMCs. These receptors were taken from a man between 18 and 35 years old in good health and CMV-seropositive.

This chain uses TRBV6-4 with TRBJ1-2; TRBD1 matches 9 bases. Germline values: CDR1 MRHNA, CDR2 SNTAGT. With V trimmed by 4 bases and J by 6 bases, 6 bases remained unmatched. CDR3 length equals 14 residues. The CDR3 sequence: CASSATGTGNGYTF. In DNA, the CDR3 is TGTGCCAGCAGTGCTACAGGGACAGGGAATGGCTACACCTTC.

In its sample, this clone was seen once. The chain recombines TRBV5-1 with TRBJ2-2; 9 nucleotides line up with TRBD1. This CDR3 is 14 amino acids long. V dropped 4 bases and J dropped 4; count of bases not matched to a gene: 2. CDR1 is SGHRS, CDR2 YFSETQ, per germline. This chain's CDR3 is CASSRDRATGELFF. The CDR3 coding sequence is TGCGCCAGCAGCCGGGACAGGGCCACCGGGGAGCTGTTTTTT. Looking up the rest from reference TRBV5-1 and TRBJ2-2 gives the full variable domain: KAGVTQTPRYLIKTRGQQVTLSCSPISGHRSVSWYQQTPGQGLQFLFEYFSETQRNKGNFPGRFSGRQFSNSRSEMNVSTLELGDSALYLCASSRDRATGELFFGEGSRLTVL.

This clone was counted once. The CDR3 nucleotides read TGTGCCAGCAGCCAAGGGGCGCACGAAGGGAGCACTGAAGCTTTCTTT. It codes for CASSQGAHEGSTEAFF. The gene calls are TRBV4-2 and TRBJ1-1; D remains unclear. Between the trimmed V and J ends, which lost 1 base and 4 bases, there was a span of 16 bases. Per germline, CDR1 LGHNA and CDR2 YNFKEQ. There are 16 residues in the CDR3.

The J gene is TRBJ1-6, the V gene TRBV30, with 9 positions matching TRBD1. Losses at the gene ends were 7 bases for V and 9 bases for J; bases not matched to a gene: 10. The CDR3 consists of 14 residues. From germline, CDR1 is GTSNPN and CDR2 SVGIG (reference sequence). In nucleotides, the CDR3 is TGTGCCTACGGCACGGGACAGGGTTCTTCACCCCTCCACTTT. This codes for CAYGTGQGSSPLHF.

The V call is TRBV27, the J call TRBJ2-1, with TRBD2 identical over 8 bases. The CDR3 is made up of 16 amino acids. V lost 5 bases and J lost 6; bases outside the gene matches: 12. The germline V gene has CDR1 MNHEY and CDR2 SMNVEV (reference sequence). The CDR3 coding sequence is TGTGCCAGCAGTACTACCGGGCGGGGGGCCATCAATGAGCAGTTCTTC. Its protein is CASSTTGRGAINEQFF.

This chain's CDR3 is CASSLGGGGNTDTQYF. CDR3 nucleotide sequence: TGTGCCAGCAGCTTAGGCGGCGGGGGGAACACAGATACGCAGTATTTT. The J gene is TRBJ2-3, the V gene TRBV7-9; 8 bases line up with TRBD2. Germline CDR1 is SEHNR and CDR2 is FQNEAQ (reference sequence). J lost 2 bases, V lost 1 base, and 5 bases had no gene match. The CDR3 loop spans 16 amino acids.

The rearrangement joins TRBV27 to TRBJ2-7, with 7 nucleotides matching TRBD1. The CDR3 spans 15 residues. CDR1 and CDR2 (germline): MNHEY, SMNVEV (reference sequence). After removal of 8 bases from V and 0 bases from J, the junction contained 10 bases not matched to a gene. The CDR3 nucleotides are TGTGCCAGCGGAAACCGGGACAGCCGCTCCTACGAGCAGTACTTC. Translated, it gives CASGNRDSRSYEQYF.

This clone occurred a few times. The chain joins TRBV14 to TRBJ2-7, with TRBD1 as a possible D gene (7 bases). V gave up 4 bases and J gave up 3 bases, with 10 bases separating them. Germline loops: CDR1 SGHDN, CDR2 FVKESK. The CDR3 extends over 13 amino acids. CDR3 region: CASSPGGIYEQYF. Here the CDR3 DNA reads TGTGCCAGCAGCCCAGGGGGGATCTACGAGCAGTACTTC.

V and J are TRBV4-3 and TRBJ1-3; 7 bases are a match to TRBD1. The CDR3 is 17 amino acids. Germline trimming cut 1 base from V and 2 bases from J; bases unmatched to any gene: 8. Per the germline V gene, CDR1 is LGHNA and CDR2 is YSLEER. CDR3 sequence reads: CASSQGRTGKAGNTIYF. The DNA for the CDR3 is TGCGCCAGCAGCCAAGGGCGGACAGGTAAAGCTGGAAACACCATATATTTT.

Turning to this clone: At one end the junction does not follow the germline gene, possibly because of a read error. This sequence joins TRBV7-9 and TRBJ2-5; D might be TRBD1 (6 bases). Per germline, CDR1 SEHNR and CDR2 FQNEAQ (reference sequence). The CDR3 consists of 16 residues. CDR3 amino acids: CASSSPEGTGQETQYF. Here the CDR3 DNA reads TGTGCCAGCAGCAGCCCCGAGGGGACGGGACAAGAGACCCAATACTTC.

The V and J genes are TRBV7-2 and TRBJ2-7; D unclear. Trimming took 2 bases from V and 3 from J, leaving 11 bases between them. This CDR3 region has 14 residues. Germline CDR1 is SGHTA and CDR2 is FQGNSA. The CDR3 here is CASSLNVLFYEQYF. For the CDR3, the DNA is TGTGCCAGCAGCTTAAACGTTCTATTCTACGAGCAGTACTTC.

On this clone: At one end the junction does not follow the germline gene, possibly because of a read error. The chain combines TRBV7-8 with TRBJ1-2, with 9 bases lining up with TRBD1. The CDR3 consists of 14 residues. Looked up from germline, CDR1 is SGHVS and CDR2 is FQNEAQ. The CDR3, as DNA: TGTACCAGCAGCCTGGGACAGGGAGTCTATGGCTACACCTTC. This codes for CTSSLGQGVYGYTF. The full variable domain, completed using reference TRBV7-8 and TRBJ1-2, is GAGVSQSPRYKVAKRGQDVALRCDPISGHVSLFWYQQALGQGPEFLTYFQNEAQLDKSGLPSDRFFAERPEGSVSTLKIQRTQQEDSAVYLCTSSLGQGVYGYTFGSGTRLTVV.

CDR3 nucleotide sequence: TGCGCCAGCAGCTCCTTGACAGGGGGCGGGACTGAAGCTTTCTTT. This codes for CASSSLTGGGTEAFF. The J gene is TRBJ1-1, the V gene TRBV5-1; 10 nucleotides match TRBD1. V shed 3 bases, J shed 5 bases, and the junction held 7 bases outside the gene matches. The CDR3 runs to 15 residues. Per the germline V gene, CDR1 is SGHRS and CDR2 is YFSETQ.

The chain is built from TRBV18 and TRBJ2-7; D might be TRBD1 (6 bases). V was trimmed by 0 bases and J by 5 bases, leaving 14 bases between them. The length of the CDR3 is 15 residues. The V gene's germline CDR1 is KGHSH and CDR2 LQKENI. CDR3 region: CASSPPGQGMNEQYF. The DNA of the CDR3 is TGTGCCAGCTCACCACCGGGTCAGGGGATGAACGAGCAGTACTTC.

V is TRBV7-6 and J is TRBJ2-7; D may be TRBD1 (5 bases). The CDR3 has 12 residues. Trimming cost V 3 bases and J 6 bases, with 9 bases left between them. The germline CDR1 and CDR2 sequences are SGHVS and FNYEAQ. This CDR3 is CASSFLGREQYF. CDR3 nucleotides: TGTGCCAGCAGCTTTTTGGGGCGCGAGCAGTACTTC. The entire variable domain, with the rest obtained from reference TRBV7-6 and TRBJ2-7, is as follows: GAGVSQSPRYKVTKRGQDVALRCDPISGHVSLYWYRQALGQGPEFLTYFNYEAQQDKSGLPNDRFSAERPEGSISTLTIQRTEQRDSAMYRCASSFLGREQYFGPGTRLTVT.

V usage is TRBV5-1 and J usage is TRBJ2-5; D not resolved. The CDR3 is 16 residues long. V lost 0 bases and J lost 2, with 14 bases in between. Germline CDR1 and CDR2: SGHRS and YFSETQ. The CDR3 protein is CASSLDNLLEQETQYF. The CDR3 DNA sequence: TGCGCCAGCAGCTTGGATAATCTTCTGGAGCAAGAGACCCAGTACTTC.

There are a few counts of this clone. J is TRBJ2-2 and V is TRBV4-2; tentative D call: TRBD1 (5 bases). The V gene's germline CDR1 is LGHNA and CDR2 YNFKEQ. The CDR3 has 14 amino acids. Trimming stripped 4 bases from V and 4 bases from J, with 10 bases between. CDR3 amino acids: CASSLGQGTGELFF. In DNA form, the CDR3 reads TGTGCCAGCAGCCTCGGACAAGGCACCGGGGAGCTGTTTTTT.

CDR3 sequence (DNA): TGCGCCAGCAGCCAAGATTGGGGGGGGCATCGCGAGCAGTACTTC. It encodes CASSQDWGGHREQYF. The rearrangement uses TRBV4-3 and TRBJ2-7; TRBD2 might be the D (7 bases). The V end was cut by 0 bases, the J end by 6 bases, with 15 bases between. There are 15 residues in the CDR3. Germline-derived CDR1 and CDR2 are LGHNA and YSLEER.

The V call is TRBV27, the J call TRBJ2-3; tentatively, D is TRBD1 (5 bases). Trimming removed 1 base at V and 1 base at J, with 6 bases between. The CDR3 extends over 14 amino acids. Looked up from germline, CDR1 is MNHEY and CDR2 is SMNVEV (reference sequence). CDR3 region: CASSLLGGTDTQYF. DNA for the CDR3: TGTGCCAGCAGTTTATTAGGGGGCACAGATACGCAGTATTTT.

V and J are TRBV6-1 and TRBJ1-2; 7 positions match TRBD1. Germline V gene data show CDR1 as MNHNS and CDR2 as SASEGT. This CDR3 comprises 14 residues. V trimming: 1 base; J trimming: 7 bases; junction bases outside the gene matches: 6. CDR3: CASSEGRGWSGYTF. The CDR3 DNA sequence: TGTGCCAGCAGTGAAGGCAGGGGGTGGAGTGGCTACACCTTC.

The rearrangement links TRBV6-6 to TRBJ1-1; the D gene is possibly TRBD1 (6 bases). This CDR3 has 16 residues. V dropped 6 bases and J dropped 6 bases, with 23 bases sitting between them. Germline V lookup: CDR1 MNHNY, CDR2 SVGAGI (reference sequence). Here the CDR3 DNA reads TGTGCCAGCAGGACTCCCTGGGGGGGGCTGGACTCTGAAGCTTTCTTT. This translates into CASRTPWGGLDSEAFF.

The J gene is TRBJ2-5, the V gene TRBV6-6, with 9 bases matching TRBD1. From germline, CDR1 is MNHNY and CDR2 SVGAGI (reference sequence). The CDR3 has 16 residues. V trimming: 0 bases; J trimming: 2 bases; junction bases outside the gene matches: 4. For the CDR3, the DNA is TGTGCCAGCAGTTACTCGCCGGGACAGGGTCAAGAGACCCAGTACTTC. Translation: CASSYSPGQGQETQYF.

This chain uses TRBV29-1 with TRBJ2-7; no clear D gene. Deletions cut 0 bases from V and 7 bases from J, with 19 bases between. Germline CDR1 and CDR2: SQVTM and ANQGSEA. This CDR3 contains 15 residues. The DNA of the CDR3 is TGCAGCGTTGAAGATTCGATACATGACACTGAAGAGCAGTACTTC. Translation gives CSVEDSIHDTEEQYF.

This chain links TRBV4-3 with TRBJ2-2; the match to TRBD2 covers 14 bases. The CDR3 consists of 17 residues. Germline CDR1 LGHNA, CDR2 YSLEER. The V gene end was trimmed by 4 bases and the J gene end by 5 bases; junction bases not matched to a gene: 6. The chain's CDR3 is CASSRGLAGGATGELFF. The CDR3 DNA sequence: TGCGCCAGCAGCCGAGGACTAGCGGGGGGCGCGACCGGGGAGCTGTTTTTT.

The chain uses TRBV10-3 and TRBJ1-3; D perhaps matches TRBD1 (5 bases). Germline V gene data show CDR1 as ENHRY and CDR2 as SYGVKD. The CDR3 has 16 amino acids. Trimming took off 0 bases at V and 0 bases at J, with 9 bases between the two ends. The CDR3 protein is CAISESTQGSGNTIYF. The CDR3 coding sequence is TGTGCCATCAGTGAGTCGACCCAGGGCTCTGGAAACACCATATATTTT.

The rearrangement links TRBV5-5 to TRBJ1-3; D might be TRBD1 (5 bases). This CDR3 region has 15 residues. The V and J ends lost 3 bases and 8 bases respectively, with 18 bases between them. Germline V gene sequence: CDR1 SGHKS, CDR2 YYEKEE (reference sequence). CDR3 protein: CASSSSPGLADTIYF. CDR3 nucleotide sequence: TGTGCCAGCAGCTCCTCTCCGGGACTGGCGGACACCATATATTTT.

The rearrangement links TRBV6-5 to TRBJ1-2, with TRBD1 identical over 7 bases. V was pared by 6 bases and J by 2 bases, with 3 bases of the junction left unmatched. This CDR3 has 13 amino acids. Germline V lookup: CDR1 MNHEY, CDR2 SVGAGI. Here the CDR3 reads CASSQGQNYGYTF. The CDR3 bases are TGTGCCAGCAGCCAGGGACAGAACTATGGCTACACCTTC.

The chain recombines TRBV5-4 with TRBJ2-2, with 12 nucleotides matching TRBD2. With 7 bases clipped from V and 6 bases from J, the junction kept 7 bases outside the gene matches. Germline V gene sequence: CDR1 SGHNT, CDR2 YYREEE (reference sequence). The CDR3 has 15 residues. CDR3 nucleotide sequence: TGTGCCAGCGGAACTAGCGGGGGGTCATCCGGGGAGCTGTTTTTT. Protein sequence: CASGTSGGSSGELFF.

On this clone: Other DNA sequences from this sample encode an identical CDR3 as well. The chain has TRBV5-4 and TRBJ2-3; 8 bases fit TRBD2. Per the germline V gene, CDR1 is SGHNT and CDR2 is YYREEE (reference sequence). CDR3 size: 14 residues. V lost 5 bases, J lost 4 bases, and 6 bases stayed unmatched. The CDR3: CASRPGGAADTQYF. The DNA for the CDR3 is TGTGCCAGCAGGCCCGGGGGGGCCGCAGATACGCAGTATTTT.